A single sample is the source of the 9 T cell receptor beta chains below, sequenced in a study of blood T cell repertoires in COVID-19. Libraries were prepared by immunoSEQ multiplex PCR; TCRdb keeps only in-frame clonotypes and omits some of them. The sample shows 350,000 to 500,000 clones, 70% to 90% of them seen only once. The sequenced sample was peripheral blood. These TCRs come from a young man with COVID-19, enrolled during active disease.

The genes are TRBV18 and TRBJ1-2; D ambiguous. V was cut by 0 bases and J by 3 bases, with 11 bases left in between. CDR3 length: 15 residues. CDR1 KGHSH and CDR2 LQKENI come from the germline V gene. CDR3 in amino acids: CASSPPGWEDYGYTF. CDR3 sequence (DNA): TGTGCCAGCTCACCACCGGGGTGGGAGGACTATGGCTACACCTTC. Full variable domain (remainder filled in from reference TRBV18 and TRBJ1-2): NAGVMQNPRHLVRRRGQEARLRCSPMKGHSHVYWYRQLPEEGLKFMVYLQKENIIDESGMPKERFSAEFPKEGPSILRIQQVVRGDSAAYFCASSPPGWEDYGYTFGSGTRLTVV.

V usage is TRBV7-2 and J usage is TRBJ1-5; no definite D call. Looked up from germline, CDR1 is SGHTA and CDR2 is FQGNSA. Trimming cost V 4 bases and J 7 bases, with 11 bases left between them. The CDR3 contains 13 residues. The CDR3 region is CASSSESGQPQHF. The DNA for the CDR3 is TGTGCCAGCAGCTCGGAGAGCGGCCAGCCCCAGCATTTT.

As DNA, the CDR3 is TGTGCCAGCAGAAATGGACAGGGGGCAAAAGAGCAGTACTTC. Residues: CASRNGQGAKEQYF. The chain couples TRBV6-6 to TRBJ2-7, with 11 bases identical to TRBD1. Germline V gene lookup returns CDR1 MNHNY and CDR2 SVGAGI (reference sequence). V trimming: 6 bases; J trimming: 7 bases; junction bases outside the gene matches: 8. The CDR3 sequence is 14 residues long.

This clone has a handful of counts. The gene calls are TRBV18 and TRBJ2-7; D possibly corresponds to TRBD1 (6 bases). The germline V and J ends were trimmed by 5 bases and 3 bases, with 14 bases remaining between them. Germline CDR1 and CDR2: KGHSH and LQKENI. The CDR3 is made up of 14 amino acids. The CDR3: CASSTSDRRYEQYF. For the CDR3, the DNA is TGTGCCAGCTCAACATCCGACAGGCGCTACGAGCAGTACTTC.

The chain is built from TRBV5-1 and TRBJ1-4, with 7 bases aligning to TRBD1. Germline CDR1 reads SGHRS; CDR2 reads YFSETQ. With V trimmed by 4 bases and J by 4 bases, 7 bases remained unmatched. The CDR3 has 15 amino acids. This CDR3 reads CASSPNRGYNEKLFF. CDR3 DNA: TGCGCCAGCAGCCCAAACAGGGGATATAATGAAAAACTGTTTTTT.

This chain links TRBV11-2 with TRBJ1-2; 8 bases align to TRBD1. Germline V CDR1 and CDR2: SGHAT, FQNNGV. The CDR3 extends over 15 amino acids. V shed 2 bases, J shed 2 bases, and the junction held 4 bases outside the gene matches. For the CDR3, the DNA is TGTGCCAGCAGCTTATCCGACAGGGGAAACTATGGCTACACCTTC. Translation gives CASSLSDRGNYGYTF.

The chain links TRBV7-9 to TRBJ2-7, with TRBD1 identical over 8 bases. V lost 3 bases to trimming and J lost 6 bases; unmatched junction nucleotides: 10. CDR1 and CDR2 (germline): SEHNR, FQNEAQ (reference sequence). The CDR3 is made up of 15 amino acids. CDR3 residues: CASSFERRGRIEQYF. The DNA of the CDR3 is TGTGCCAGCAGCTTTGAACGCAGGGGGCGGATCGAGCAGTACTTC.

This clone was seen only a few times. The chain employs TRBV7-9 and TRBJ1-5, with 7 bases identical to TRBD1. V gave up 5 bases and J gave up 6 bases; unmatched junction bases: 4. The germline gives CDR1 SEHNR, CDR2 FQNEAQ (reference sequence). This CDR3 contains 13 residues. The CDR3 bases are TGTGCCAGCAGCGAGACAGGGAGTCAGCCCCAGCATTTT. Translating it yields CASSETGSQPQHF.

The gene calls are TRBV18 and TRBJ2-3; 8 bases are a match to TRBD2. Germline loops: CDR1 KGHSH, CDR2 LQKENI. The CDR3 covers 18 residues. V shed 3 bases and J 5 bases; nucleotides not matched to a gene: 16. The CDR3 nucleotides read TGTGCCAGCTCACCCCCCCGAGGAAGCCGGGAGGGCCTAGATACGCAGTATTTT. Amino acid sequence: CASSPPRGSREGLDTQYF. The full variable domain, its missing parts supplied by reference TRBV18 and TRBJ2-3, is NAGVMQNPRHLVRRRGQEARLRCSPMKGHSHVYWYRQLPEEGLKFMVYLQKENIIDESGMPKERFSAEFPKEGPSILRIQQVVRGDSAAYFCASSPPRGSREGLDTQYFGPGTRLTVL.